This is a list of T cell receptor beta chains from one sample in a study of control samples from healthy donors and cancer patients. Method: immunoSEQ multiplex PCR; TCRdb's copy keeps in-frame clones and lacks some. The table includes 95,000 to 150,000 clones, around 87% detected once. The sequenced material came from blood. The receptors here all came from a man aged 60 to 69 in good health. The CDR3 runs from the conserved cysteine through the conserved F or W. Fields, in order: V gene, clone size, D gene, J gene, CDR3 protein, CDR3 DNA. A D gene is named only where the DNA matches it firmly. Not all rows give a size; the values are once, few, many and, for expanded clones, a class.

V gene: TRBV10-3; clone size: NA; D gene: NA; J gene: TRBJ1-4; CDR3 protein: CAISESGRANEKLFF; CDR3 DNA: TGTGCCATCAGTGAGTCCGGCCGGGCTAATGAAAAACTGTTTTTT
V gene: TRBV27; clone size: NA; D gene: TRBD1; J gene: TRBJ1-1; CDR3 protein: CARPGGQGILNTEAFF; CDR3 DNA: TGTGCCAGGCCTGGGGGACAGGGCATCTTGAACACTGAAGCTTTCTTT
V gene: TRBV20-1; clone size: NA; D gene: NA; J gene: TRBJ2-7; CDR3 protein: CSASGLRPPEQYF; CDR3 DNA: TGCAGTGCTAGTGGCTTGAGGCCCCCGGAGCAGTACTTC
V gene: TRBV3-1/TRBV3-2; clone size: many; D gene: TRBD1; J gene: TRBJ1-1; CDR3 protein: CASSPLTGDNTEAFF; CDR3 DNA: TGTGCCAGCAGCCCCCTGACAGGGGACAACACTGAAGCTTTCTTT
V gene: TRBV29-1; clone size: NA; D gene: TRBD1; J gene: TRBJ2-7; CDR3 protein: CSVVRTGYEQYF; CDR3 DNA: TGCAGCGTCGTACGGACAGGCTACGAGCAGTACTTC
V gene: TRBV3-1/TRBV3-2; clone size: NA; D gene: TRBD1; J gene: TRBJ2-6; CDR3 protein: CASSTHRGLGTGANVLTF; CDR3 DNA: TGTGCCAGCAGCACACACAGGGGGCTGGGTACTGGGGCCAACGTCCTGACTTTC
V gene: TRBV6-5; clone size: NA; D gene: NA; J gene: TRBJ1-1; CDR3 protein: CASSYGFMNTEAFF; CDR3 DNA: TGTGCCAGCAGTTATGGCTTTATGAACACTGAAGCTTTCTTT
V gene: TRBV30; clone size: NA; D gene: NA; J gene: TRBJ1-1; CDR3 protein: CAWSRGWTEAFF; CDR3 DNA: TGTGCCTGGAGTCGAGGGTGGACTGAAGCTTTCTTT
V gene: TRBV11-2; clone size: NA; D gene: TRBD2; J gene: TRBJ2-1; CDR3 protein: CASMRLAGGRYNEQFF; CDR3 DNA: TGTGCCAGCATGAGGCTAGCGGGGGGGCGGTACAATGAGCAGTTCTTC
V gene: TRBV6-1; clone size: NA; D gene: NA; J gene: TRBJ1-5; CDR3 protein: CASSDTLNSLFQPQHF; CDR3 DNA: TGTGCCAGCAGTGATACTTTAAATTCCCTCTTTCAGCCCCAGCATTTT
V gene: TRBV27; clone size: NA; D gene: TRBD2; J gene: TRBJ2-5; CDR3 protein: CASSRLAGGEETQYF; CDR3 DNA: TGTGCCAGCAGCCGACTAGCGGGGGGCGAAGAGACCCAGTACTTC
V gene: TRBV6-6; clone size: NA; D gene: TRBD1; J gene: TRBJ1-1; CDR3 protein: CASSPRTGGGIGTEAFF; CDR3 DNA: TGTGCCAGCAGTCCTCGGACAGGGGGCGGTATCGGCACTGAAGCTTTCTTT
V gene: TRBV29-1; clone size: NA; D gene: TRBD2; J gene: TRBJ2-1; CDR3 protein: CSVQGTSGGSGNEQFF; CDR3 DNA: TGCAGCGTCCAGGGGACTAGCGGGGGGTCTGGGAATGAGCAGTTCTTC
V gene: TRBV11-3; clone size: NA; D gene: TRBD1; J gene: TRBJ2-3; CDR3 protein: CASSRDRVPDTQYF; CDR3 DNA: TGTGCCAGCAGCCGGGACAGGGTGCCAGATACGCAGTATTTT
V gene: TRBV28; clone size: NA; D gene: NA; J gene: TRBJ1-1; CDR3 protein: CASSPPNLGNTEAFF; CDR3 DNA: TGTGCCAGCAGCCCGCCAAACCTTGGGAACACTGAAGCTTTCTTT
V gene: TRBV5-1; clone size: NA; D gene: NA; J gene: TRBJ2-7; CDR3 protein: CASSPLSKVYEQYF; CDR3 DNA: TGCGCCAGCAGCCCCCTGAGCAAGGTTTACGAGCAGTACTTC
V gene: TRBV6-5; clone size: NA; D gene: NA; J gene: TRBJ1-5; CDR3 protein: CASSKPQPQHF; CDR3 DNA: TGTGCCAGCAGCAAACCCCAGCCCCAGCATTTT
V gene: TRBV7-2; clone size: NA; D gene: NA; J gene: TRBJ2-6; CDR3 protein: CASSLGGSGANVLTF; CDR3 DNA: TGTGCCAGCAGCTTAGGGGGCTCTGGGGCCAACGTCCTGACTTTC
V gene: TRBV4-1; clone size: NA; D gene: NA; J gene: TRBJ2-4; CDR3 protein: CASSPDGWVQNIQYF; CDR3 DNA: TGCGCCAGCAGCCCAGACGGATGGGTCCAGAACATTCAGTACTTC
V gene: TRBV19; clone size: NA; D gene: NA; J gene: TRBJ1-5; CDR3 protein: CASSTLVGAQHF; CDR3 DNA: TGTGCCAGTAGTACGCTTGTGGGGGCCCAGCATTTT
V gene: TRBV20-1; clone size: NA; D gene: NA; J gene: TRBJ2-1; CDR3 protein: CSASLDNGEQFF; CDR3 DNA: TGCAGTGCTAGTTTGGACAACGGTGAGCAGTTCTTC
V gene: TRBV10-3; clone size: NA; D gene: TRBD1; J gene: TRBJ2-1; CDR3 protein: CATTGTGYNEQFF; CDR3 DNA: TGTGCCACGACCGGGACAGGGTACAATGAGCAGTTCTTC
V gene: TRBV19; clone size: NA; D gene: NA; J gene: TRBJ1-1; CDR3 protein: CASKYDNFMNTEAFF; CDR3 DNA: TGTGCCAGTAAGTACGACAATTTCATGAACACTGAAGCTTTCTTT
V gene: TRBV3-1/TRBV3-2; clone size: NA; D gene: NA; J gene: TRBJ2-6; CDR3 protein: CASSQDGGEGGTSSGANVLTF; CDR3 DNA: TGTGCCAGCAGCCAAGATGGGGGCGAAGGAGGGACCAGCTCTGGGGCCAACGTCCTGACTTTC
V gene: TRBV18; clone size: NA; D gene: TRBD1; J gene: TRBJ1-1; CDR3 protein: CASSPLPLGQVEAFF; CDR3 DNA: TGTGCCAGCTCACCACTCCCGTTGGGACAGGTTGAGGCTTTCTTT
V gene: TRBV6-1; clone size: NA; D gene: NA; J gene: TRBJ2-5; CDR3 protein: CASSEAFGNGPVTQYF; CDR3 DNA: TGTGCCAGCAGTGAAGCGTTTGGTAACGGCCCAGTGACCCAGTACTTC
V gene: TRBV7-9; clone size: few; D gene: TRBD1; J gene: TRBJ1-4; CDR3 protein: CASSRQGSNEKLFF; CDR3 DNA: TGTGCCAGCAGCCGACAGGGTTCAAATGAAAAACTGTTTTTT
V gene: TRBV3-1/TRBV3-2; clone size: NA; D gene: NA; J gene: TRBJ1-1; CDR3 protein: CASSFTGAEAFF; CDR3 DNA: TGTGCCAGCAGCTTTACCGGAGCAGAAGCTTTCTTT
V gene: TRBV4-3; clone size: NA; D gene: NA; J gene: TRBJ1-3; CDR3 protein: CASSQDLRGEMVDTIYF; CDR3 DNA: TGCGCCAGCAGCCAAGATCTGCGGGGGGAAATGGTTGACACCATATATTTT
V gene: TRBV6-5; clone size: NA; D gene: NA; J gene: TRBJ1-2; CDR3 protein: CASSYSISGLYGYTF; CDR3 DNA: TGTGCCAGCAGTTACTCGATCTCAGGTTTATATGGCTACACCTTC
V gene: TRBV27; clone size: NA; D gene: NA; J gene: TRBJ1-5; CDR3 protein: CASSFQPGNNQPQHF; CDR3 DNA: TGTGCCAGCAGTTTTCAACCCGGGAACAATCAGCCCCAGCATTTT
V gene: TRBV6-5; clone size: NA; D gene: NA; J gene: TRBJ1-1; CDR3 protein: CASTMTGPNTEAFF; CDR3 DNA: TGTGCCAGCACCATGACAGGACCGAACACTGAAGCTTTCTTT
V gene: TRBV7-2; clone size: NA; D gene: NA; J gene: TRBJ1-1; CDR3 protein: CASSFDTNTEAFF; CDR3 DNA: TGTGCCAGCAGCTTCGATACGAACACTGAAGCTTTCTTT
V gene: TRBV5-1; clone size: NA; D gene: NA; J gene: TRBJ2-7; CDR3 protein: CASSLNSGEQYF; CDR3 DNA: TGCGCCAGCAGTTTGAATTCGGGCGAGCAGTACTTC
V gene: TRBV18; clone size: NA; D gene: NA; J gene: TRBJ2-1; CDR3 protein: CASSNDRTINEQFF; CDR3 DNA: TGTGCCAGCTCAAATGATAGGACGATTAATGAGCAGTTCTTC
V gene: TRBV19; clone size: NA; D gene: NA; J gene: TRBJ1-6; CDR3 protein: CASSLGGSYNSPLHF; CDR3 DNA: TGTGCCAGTAGTCTTGGGGGCTCCTATAATTCACCCCTCCACTTT
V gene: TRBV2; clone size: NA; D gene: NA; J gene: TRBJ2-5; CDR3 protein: CASRGGEMETQYF; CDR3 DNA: TGTGCCAGCAGAGGAGGGGAGATGGAGACCCAGTACTTC
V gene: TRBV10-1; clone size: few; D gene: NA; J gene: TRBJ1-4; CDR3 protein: CASSMDSATNEKLFF; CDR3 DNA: TGCGCCAGCAGTATGGACAGTGCAACTAATGAAAAACTGTTTTTT
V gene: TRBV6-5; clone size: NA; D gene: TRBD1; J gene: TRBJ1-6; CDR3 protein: CASRRDRENSPLHF; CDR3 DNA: TGTGCCAGCAGGCGGGACAGGGAAAATTCACCCCTCCACTTT
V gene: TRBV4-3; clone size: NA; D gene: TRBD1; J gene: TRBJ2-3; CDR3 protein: CASSQGTGTADTQYF; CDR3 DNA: TGCGCCAGCAGCCAAGGGACAGGGACAGCAGATACGCAGTATTTT
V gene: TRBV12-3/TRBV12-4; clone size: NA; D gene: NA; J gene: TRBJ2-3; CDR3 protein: CASSRQDRGTQYF; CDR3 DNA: TGTGCCAGCAGCCGGCAGGACAGAGGGACGCAGTATTTT
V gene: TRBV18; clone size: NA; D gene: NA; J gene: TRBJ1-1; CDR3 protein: CASSFGQNTEAFF; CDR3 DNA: TGTGCCAGCTCCTTTGGACAGAACACTGAAGCTTTCTTT
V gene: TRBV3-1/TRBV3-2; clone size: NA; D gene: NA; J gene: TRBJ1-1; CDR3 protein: CASSQVTTEAFF; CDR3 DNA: TGTGCCAGCAGCCAAGTCACCACGGAAGCTTTCTTT
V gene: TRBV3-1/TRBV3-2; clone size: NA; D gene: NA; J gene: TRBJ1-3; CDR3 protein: CASSQDLGVRNTIYF; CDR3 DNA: TGTGCCAGCAGCCAAGATCTGGGGGTTCGGAACACCATATATTTT
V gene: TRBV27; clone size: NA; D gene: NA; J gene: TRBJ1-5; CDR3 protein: CASSYRNQPQHF; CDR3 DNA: TGTGCCAGCAGTTACCGCAATCAGCCCCAGCATTTT
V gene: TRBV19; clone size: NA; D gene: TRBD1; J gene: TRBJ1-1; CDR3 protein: CASSIGQGVGTEAFF; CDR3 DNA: TGTGCCAGTAGTATAGGACAGGGGGTTGGAACTGAAGCTTTCTTT
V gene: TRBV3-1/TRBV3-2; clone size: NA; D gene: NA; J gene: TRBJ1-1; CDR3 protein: CASSQEPPGGCEAFF; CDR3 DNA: TGTGCCAGCAGCCAAGAACCGCCGGGCGGCTGTGAAGCTTTCTTT
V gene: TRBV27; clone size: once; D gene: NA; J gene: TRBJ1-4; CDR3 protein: CASSSQGNPNEKLFF; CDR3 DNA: TGTGCCAGCAGTTCTCAGGGGAATCCTAATGAAAAACTGTTTTTT
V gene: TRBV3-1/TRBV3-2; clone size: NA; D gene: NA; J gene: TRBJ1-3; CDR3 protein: CASSPWGNTIYF; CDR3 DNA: TGTGCCAGCAGCCCTTGGGGAAACACCATATATTTT
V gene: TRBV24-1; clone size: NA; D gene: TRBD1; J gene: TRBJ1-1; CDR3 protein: CATRGQGNTEAFF; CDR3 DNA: TGTGCCACCAGGGGACAGGGGAACACTGAAGCTTTCTTT
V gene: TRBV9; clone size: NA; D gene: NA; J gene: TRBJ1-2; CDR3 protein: CASSPTSVGENGYTF; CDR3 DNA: TGTGCCAGCAGCCCTACCTCCGTGGGGGAAAATGGCTACACCTTC
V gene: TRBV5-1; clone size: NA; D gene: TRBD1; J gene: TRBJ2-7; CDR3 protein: CASSQGAFEQYF; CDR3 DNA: TGCGCCAGCAGCCAGGGGGCTTTCGAGCAGTACTTC
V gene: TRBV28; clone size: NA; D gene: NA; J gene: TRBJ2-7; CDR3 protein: CASSLPTVRTYEQYF; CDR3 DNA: TGTGCCAGCAGTTTACCGACGGTTCGGACCTACGAGCAGTACTTC
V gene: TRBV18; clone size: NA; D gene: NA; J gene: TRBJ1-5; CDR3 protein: CASSPNRDNQPQHF; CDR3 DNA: TGTGCCAGCTCACCAAACAGGGACAATCAGCCCCAGCATTTT
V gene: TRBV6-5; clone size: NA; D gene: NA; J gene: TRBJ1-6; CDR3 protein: CASRRTGRGGSPLHF; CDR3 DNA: TGTGCCAGCAGACGCACGGGTAGGGGAGGGTCACCCCTCCACTTT
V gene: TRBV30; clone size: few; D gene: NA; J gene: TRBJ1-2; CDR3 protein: CAWSRTLNNYGYTF; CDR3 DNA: TGTGCCTGGAGTCGGACATTGAATAACTATGGCTACACCTTC